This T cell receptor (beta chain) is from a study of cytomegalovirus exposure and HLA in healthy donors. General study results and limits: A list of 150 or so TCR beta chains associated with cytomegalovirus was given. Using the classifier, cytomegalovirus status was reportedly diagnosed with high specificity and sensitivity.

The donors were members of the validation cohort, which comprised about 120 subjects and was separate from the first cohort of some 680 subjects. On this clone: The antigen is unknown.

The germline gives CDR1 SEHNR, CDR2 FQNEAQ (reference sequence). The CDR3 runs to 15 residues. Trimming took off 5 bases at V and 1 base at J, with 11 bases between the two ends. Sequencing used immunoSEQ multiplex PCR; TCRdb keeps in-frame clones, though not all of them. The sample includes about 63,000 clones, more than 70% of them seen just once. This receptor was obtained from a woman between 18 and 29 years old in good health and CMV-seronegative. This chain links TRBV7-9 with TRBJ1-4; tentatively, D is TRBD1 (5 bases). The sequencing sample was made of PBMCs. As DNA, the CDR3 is TGTGCCAGCAGCGCCTCAGGGATAACTAATGAAAAACTGTTTTTT. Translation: CASSASGITNEKLFF.